This T cell receptor (beta chain) was identified in a study of response to subunit inactivated influenza vaccine (dated by TCRdb to 2016 to 2019). Notes on the research overall: To follow how T cells responded to a trivalent subunit inactivated influenza vaccine, the researchers relied on deep quantitative profiling of the T cell receptor repertoire.

Libraries were built with RT-PCR. Instrument on record: Illumina HiSeq 2500. Through fastp at Q25 and MiXCR, TCRdb rebuilt clones from the public reads, retaining in-frame beta chains. When rows share a CDR3 protein, they turn into one entry using the most common DNA and genes. Recorded for this sample are around 580,000 distinct CDR3 sequences; approximately 15% of them occurred a single time. The ten largest make up 11% of the sample. Concerning this clonotype: Its antigen specificity is not known. Per-base quality was not reported, and no clone a single base away is much larger than it.

Trimming accounts for 7 bases at V and 0 bases at J, while the number of junction bases matched to no gene is 8. Based on the germline V gene, the CDR1 and CDR2 sequences are SQVTM and ANQGSEA. From the cysteine through the phenylalanine, the CDR3 covers 14 amino acids. The CDR3 DNA has 42 bases and is translated from base 1. Study-wide conclusions, independent of this receptor: It was suggested by the authors that each seasonal influenza vaccination may recruit only a limited number of new T cells.

This TCR was sampled from a man aged 45-60 years who received an inactivated influenza vaccine. Donor details come from another sample of the same person, matched by shared clones. The chain couples TRBV29-1 to TRBJ2-7, with 8 bases matching TRBD2. The specimen comprised PBMCs from blood, sampled roughly 12 days after vaccination. The CDR3 amino acid sequence is: CSARPLAGSYEQYF. The DNA is as follows: TGCAGCGCAAGGCCCCTAGCGGGCTCCTACGAGCAGTACTTC.